Shown below are 32 T cell receptor beta chains from a single sample sequenced in a study of technical replicates of blood from a few donors. The repertoire was sequenced with immunoSEQ multiplex PCR; TCRdb's copy has only in-frame clones and lacks some. The repertoire consists of 65,000 to 85,000 clones, with 80% to 95% occurring once and the leading ten covering over 0.35%. The sequenced sample was T cells isolated from PBMCs. Receptors were obtained from a human donor in good health.

The chain uses TRBV5-4 and TRBJ2-7; possibly TRBD2 for D (5 bases). Trimming left V 0 bases short and J 5 bases short, with 12 bases between. This CDR3 has 14 residues. Germline CDR1 SGHNT, CDR2 YYREEE (reference sequence). CDR3 in amino acids: CASSLVGVVDEQYF. The CDR3 bases are TGTGCCAGCAGCTTGGTGGGAGTCGTGGACGAGCAGTACTTC.

The rearrangement links TRBV30 to TRBJ2-1; tentative D call: TRBD2 (5 bases). Germline V CDR1 and CDR2: GTSNPN, SVGIG (reference sequence). Trimming stripped 2 bases from V and 1 base from J, with 15 bases between. CDR3 length equals 16 residues. The CDR3 DNA reads TGTGCCTGGAGTAGCGGCCCCTCTCAGTCCTACAATGAGCAGTTCTTC. Its translation is CAWSSGPSQSYNEQFF.

V and J are TRBV2 and TRBJ2-7, with 7 nucleotides matching TRBD2. Germline CDR1 reads SNHLY; CDR2 reads FYNNEI. The CDR3 loop spans 15 amino acids. The V segment lost 8 bases and the J segment 2 bases; nucleotides outside the gene matches: 12. The CDR3 reads CASRPGAGVPYEQYF. The CDR3 DNA reads TGTGCCAGCCGCCCCGGGGCGGGAGTCCCCTACGAGCAGTACTTC.

The CDR3 spells CASTLRGSGYTF. For the CDR3, the DNA is TGTGCCAGCACGCTAAGGGGTAGCGGCTACACCTTC. The J gene is TRBJ1-2, the V gene TRBV7-9; D is possibly TRBD1 (5 bases). The V end was cut by 7 bases, the J end by 8 bases, with 14 bases between. From germline, CDR1 is SEHNR and CDR2 FQNEAQ (reference sequence). The CDR3 has 12 amino acids.

The rearrangement uses TRBV7-6 and TRBJ2-1; TRBD1 matches at 10 bases. V lost 3 bases and J lost 9; bases outside the gene matches: 2. This CDR3 comprises 13 residues. Germline CDR1 SGHVS, CDR2 FNYEAQ. The CDR3 DNA is TGTGCCAGCAGCTTGGGACAGGGGACTGAGCAGTTCTTC. Protein product: CASSLGQGTEQFF.

The rearrangement joins TRBV27 to TRBJ2-7; 9 bases agree with TRBD1. Germline lookup yields CDR1 MNHEY and CDR2 SMNVEV (reference sequence). The CDR3 covers 13 residues. After removal of 7 bases from V and 7 bases from J, the junction contained 8 bases not matched to a gene. The DNA of the CDR3 is TGTGCCAGCACCCGTAACAGGGGGCGGGAGCAGTACTTC. Amino acid sequence: CASTRNRGREQYF.

This clone showed up just once. This chain links TRBV7-6 with TRBJ2-5; 12 positions agree with TRBD2. This CDR3 has 17 residues. With 6 bases clipped from V and 5 bases from J, the junction kept 13 bases outside the gene matches. Germline CDR1 reads SGHVS; CDR2 reads FNYEAQ. The chain's CDR3 is CASSPGQSLAGGETQYF. CDR3 DNA: TGTGCCAGCAGTCCGGGACAGTCCCTAGCGGGAGGGGAGACCCAGTACTTC. The whole variable domain, filled in from reference TRBV7-6 and TRBJ2-5, reads GAGVSQSPRYKVTKRGQDVALRCDPISGHVSLYWYRQALGQGPEFLTYFNYEAQQDKSGLPNDRFSAERPEGSISTLTIQRTEQRDSAMYRCASSPGQSLAGGETQYFGPGTRLLVL.

V and J are TRBV5-4 and TRBJ1-1; no firm D call. The CDR3 extends over 13 amino acids. Germline assignment: CDR1 SGHNT and CDR2 YYREEE (reference sequence). Deletions cut 5 bases from V and 1 base from J, with 9 bases between. In nucleotides, the CDR3 is TGTGCCAGCAGAGCGGACTGGAACACTGAAGCTTTCTTT. Translating gives CASRADWNTEAFF.

Only one count was recorded for this clone. This sequence joins TRBV5-6 and TRBJ2-7; a possible D gene is TRBD1 (5 bases). Trimming removed 0 bases at V and 2 bases at J, with 9 bases between. Germline V gene data show CDR1 as SGHDT and CDR2 as YYEEEE. CDR3 length: 14 residues. CDR3 in DNA: TGTGCCAGCAGCTTGGTCAGGGCCCCCTACGAGCAGTACTTC. As protein: CASSLVRAPYEQYF.

This chain joins TRBV4-1 and TRBJ2-1; D gene uncertain. Trimming cost V 1 base and J 0 bases, with 10 bases left between them. The CDR3 loop spans 16 amino acids. Germline V gene sequence: CDR1 MGHRA, CDR2 YSYEKL. CDR3 bases: TGCGCCAGCAGCCAAGCGAACGGCGGCTCCTACAATGAGCAGTTCTTC. Translation: CASSQANGGSYNEQFF.

The rearrangement links TRBV5-6 to TRBJ2-5; the D is unclear. CDR1 and CDR2 (germline): SGHDT, YYEEEE. V was trimmed by 2 bases and J by 3 bases, leaving 5 bases between them. This CDR3 spans 12 amino acids. The CDR3 loop reads CASSFQKETQYF. The CDR3 DNA reads as TGTGCCAGCAGCTTTCAGAAAGAGACCCAGTACTTC.

The V gene is TRBV19, the J gene TRBJ2-2; D might be TRBD1 (6 bases). CDR1 LNHDA and CDR2 SQIVND come from the germline V gene (reference sequence). V was shortened by 7 bases and J by 6 bases, with 15 bases between the two germline ends. This CDR3 has 14 amino acids. CDR3 residues: CASTRPGVPGELFF. The CDR3 DNA is TGTGCCAGTACTAGGCCAGGGGTGCCCGGGGAGCTGTTTTTT.

The chain links TRBV19 to TRBJ2-7, with TRBD2 as a possible D gene (5 bases). The CDR3 runs to 13 residues. V was pared by 3 bases and J by 6 bases, with 12 bases between. From germline, CDR1 is LNHDA and CDR2 SQIVND (reference sequence). The CDR3: CASSIGGKGEQYF. The CDR3 DNA is TGTGCCAGTAGTATTGGAGGAAAAGGCGAGCAGTACTTC. The variable domain in full, completed from reference TRBV19 and TRBJ2-7, reads DGGITQSPKYLFRKEGQNVTLSCEQNLNHDAMYWYRQDPGQGLRLIYYSQIVNDFQKGDIAEGYSVSREKKESFPLTVTSAQKNPTAFYLCASSIGGKGEQYFGPGTRLTVT.

The V and J genes are TRBV11-2 and TRBJ1-1; D gene uncertain. This CDR3 is built from 13 residues. V was shortened by 2 bases and J by 1 base, with 5 bases between the two germline ends. Germline-derived CDR1 and CDR2 are SGHAT and FQNNGV. The CDR3 loop is CASSLPENTEAFF. CDR3 DNA: TGTGCCAGCAGCTTACCAGAGAACACTGAAGCTTTCTTT. The full variable domain, rest sourced from reference TRBV11-2 and TRBJ1-1, is EAGVAQSPRYKIIEKRQSVAFWCNPISGHATLYWYQQILGQGPKLLIQFQNNGVVDDSQLPKDRFSAERLKGVDSTLKIQPAKLEDSAVYLCASSLPENTEAFFGQGTRLTVV.

This chain uses TRBV14 with TRBJ2-7, with TRBD2 matching over 12 bases. Germline V gene sequence: CDR1 SGHDN, CDR2 FVKESK. Germline trimming cut 4 bases from V and 4 bases from J; bases unmatched to any gene: 5. The CDR3 length is 15 residues. The CDR3 loop reads CASSPGLAGLYEQYF. In DNA, the CDR3 is TGTGCCAGCAGCCCCGGACTAGCGGGATTATACGAGCAGTACTTC.

The chain has TRBV7-9 and TRBJ2-1; weak D call: TRBD2 (5 bases). Trimming took 5 bases from V and 7 from J, leaving 9 bases between them. The CDR3 extends over 12 amino acids. Germline values: CDR1 SEHNR, CDR2 FQNEAQ (reference sequence). CDR3 nucleotide sequence: TGTGCCAGCAGCGCACTAGTAAATGAGCAGTTCTTC. Residues: CASSALVNEQFF.

Only one count was recorded for this clone. The chain joins TRBV9 to TRBJ2-1; a possible D gene is TRBD2 (5 bases). Trimming pared 0 bases from V and 2 bases from J, leaving 12 bases between. There are 16 residues in the CDR3. Germline V gene sequence: CDR1 SGDLS, CDR2 YYNGEE. The CDR3 bases are TGTGCCAGCAGCGTAGGGGTGGGAGTAACCTACAATGAGCAGTTCTTC. Protein: CASSVGVGVTYNEQFF.

The CDR3 sequence is CATSRERTAYGYTF. CDR3 nucleotide sequence: TGTGCCACCAGCAGAGAAAGGACAGCCTATGGCTACACCTTC. The chain employs TRBV15 and TRBJ1-2; TRBD1 might be the D (6 bases). CDR1 is LNHNV, CDR2 YYDKDF, per germline (reference sequence). The CDR3 extends over 14 amino acids. The germline V and J ends were trimmed by 0 bases and 4 bases, with 9 bases remaining between them.

The CDR3 reads CASSWGDTDTQYF. The CDR3 bases are TGTGCCAGCAGCTGGGGCGACACAGATACGCAGTATTTT. The chain recombines TRBV7-3 with TRBJ2-3; weak D call: TRBD1 (5 bases). The V and J ends lost 4 bases and 2 bases respectively, with 7 bases between them. The CDR3 extends over 13 amino acids. CDR1 and CDR2 from the germline V gene are SGHTA and FQGTGA. The variable domain in full, with the rest retrieved from reference TRBV7-3 and TRBJ2-3, is GAGVSQTPSNKVTEKGKYVELRCDPISGHTALYWYRQSLGQGPEFLIYFQGTGAADDSGLPNDRFFAVRPEGSVSTLKIQRTERGDSAVYLCASSWGDTDTQYFGPGTRLTVL.

The chain has TRBV18 and TRBJ2-3; TRBD1 agrees at 10 bases. Germline CDR1 is KGHSH and CDR2 is LQKENI. V lost 4 bases, J lost 1 base, and 5 bases stayed unmatched. The CDR3 extends over 16 amino acids. Written as DNA, the CDR3 is TGTGCCAGCTCACGGGACAGGGGAAAGGGCACAGATACGCAGTATTTT. This translates into CASSRDRGKGTDTQYF. Variable domain in full (rest from reference TRBV18 and TRBJ2-3): NAGVMQNPRHLVRRRGQEARLRCSPMKGHSHVYWYRQLPEEGLKFMVYLQKENIIDESGMPKERFSAEFPKEGPSILRIQQVVRGDSAAYFCASSRDRGKGTDTQYFGPGTRLTVL.

The genes are TRBV19 and TRBJ1-1; no reliable D call. Trimming shortened V by 6 bases and J by 1 base, and 12 bases separated the two germline ends. In germline, CDR1 is LNHDA, CDR2 SQIVND (reference sequence). CDR3 length: 14 amino acids. The CDR3 loop is CASSEAQRNTEAFF. The CDR3 bases are TGTGCCAGTAGCGAGGCTCAACGGAACACTGAAGCTTTCTTT.

The CDR3 here is CASSPPGGEGEQFF. DNA of the CDR3: TGTGCCAGCTCACCACCCGGGGGGGAGGGTGAGCAGTTCTTC. J is TRBJ2-1 and V is TRBV18; TRBD2 agrees at 8 bases. Germline V gives CDR1 KGHSH, CDR2 LQKENI. The CDR3 runs to 14 residues. V gave up 0 bases and J gave up 9 bases; unmatched junction bases: 4.

This chain joins TRBV10-3 and TRBJ2-7; D is undetermined. The CDR3 runs 14 residues. Germline-derived CDR1 and CDR2 are ENHRY and SYGVKD. The V and J ends lost 0 bases and 2 bases respectively, with 8 bases between them. The CDR3 protein is CAISESALPYEQYF. CDR3 nucleotides: TGTGCCATCAGTGAGTCCGCGCTTCCCTACGAGCAGTACTTC.

J is TRBJ1-3 and V is TRBV6-5; D unclear. The V end was cut by 0 bases, the J end by 0 bases, with 6 bases between. This CDR3 contains 15 residues. CDR1 and CDR2 (germline): MNHEY, SVGAGI. CDR3 region: CASSYSFGSGNTIYF. The CDR3 DNA is TGTGCCAGCAGTTACTCCTTCGGCTCTGGAAACACCATATATTTT.

V usage is TRBV10-3 and J usage is TRBJ2-1; D call uncertain. Trimming removed 0 bases at V and 6 bases at J, with 6 bases between. The germline V gene encodes CDR1 ENHRY and CDR2 SYGVKD. The CDR3 has 13 residues. The CDR3, as DNA: TGTGCCATCAGTGAGTCCACTCTCAATGAGCAGTTCTTC. The encoded protein is CAISESTLNEQFF.

This chain uses TRBV5-1 with TRBJ1-1, with TRBD1 matching 7 bases. Trimming removed 4 bases from V and 3 bases from J; junction bases left unmatched: 6. This CDR3 comprises 14 residues. Looked up from germline, CDR1 is SGHRS and CDR2 is YFSETQ. CDR3: CASSAYRGDTEAFF. The CDR3 nucleotides are TGCGCCAGCAGCGCGTACAGGGGAGACACTGAAGCTTTCTTT. Full variable domain (rest looked up from reference TRBV5-1 and TRBJ1-1): KAGVTQTPRYLIKTRGQQVTLSCSPISGHRSVSWYQQTPGQGLQFLFEYFSETQRNKGNFPGRFSGRQFSNSRSEMNVSTLELGDSALYLCASSAYRGDTEAFFGQGTRLTVV.

This chain connects TRBV7-2 to TRBJ2-3, with 15 bases lining up with TRBD2. The CDR3 spans 19 residues. Unmatched junction bases numbered 7, after V lost 0 bases and J lost 3 bases. CDR1 and CDR2 from the germline V gene are SGHTA and FQGNSA. In DNA, the CDR3 is TGTGCCAGCAGCTTAGCGCGAGGACTAGCGGGAGGGGGAACAGATACGCAGTATTTT. It translates to CASSLARGLAGGGTDTQYF.

V and J are TRBV9 and TRBJ1-1; 8 bases align to TRBD1. The CDR3 loop spans 16 amino acids. In germline, CDR1 is SGDLS, CDR2 YYNGEE. The ends lost 0 bases at V and 6 bases at J; junction bases unmatched: 10. Here the CDR3 reads CASSVGQTGDSSEAFF. The CDR3 DNA sequence: TGTGCCAGCAGCGTAGGCCAGACAGGGGATAGCTCTGAAGCTTTCTTT.

This clone was observed a single time. This chain uses TRBV5-1 with TRBJ2-7; 15 positions match TRBD2. Germline lookup yields CDR1 SGHRS and CDR2 YFSETQ. The J segment lost 2 bases and the V segment lost 4 bases, leaving 10 bases of the junction unmatched. The CDR3 contains 18 residues. The CDR3 is CASSLGTSGRTGTYEQYF. As DNA, the CDR3 is TGCGCCAGCAGCCTCGGGACTAGCGGGAGGACGGGGACCTACGAGCAGTACTTC.

This chain uses TRBV7-6 with TRBJ2-7, with D perhaps matching TRBD1 or TRBD2 (5 bases each). The CDR3 spans 14 residues. The V gene lost 5 bases and the J gene lost 1 base, with 12 bases spanning the gap. From germline, CDR1 is SGHVS and CDR2 FNYEAQ. DNA for the CDR3: TGTGCCAGCAGCCTAGGGGAGAATTCCTACGAGCAGTACTTC. It encodes CASSLGENSYEQYF.

This chain links TRBV27 with TRBJ2-1; 7 bases line up with TRBD2. Germline CDR1 reads MNHEY; CDR2 reads SMNVEV (reference sequence). The CDR3 loop spans 16 amino acids. V lost 0 bases, J lost 0 bases, and 2 bases stayed unmatched. CDR3 DNA: TGTGCCAGCAGTTTATCGGGCGGGAGCTCCTACAATGAGCAGTTCTTC. This translates into CASSLSGGSSYNEQFF.

This clone has just one count. The genes are TRBV5-1 and TRBJ2-1, with D perhaps matching TRBD2 (5 bases). The V and J ends lost 7 bases and 4 bases respectively, with 15 bases between them. Per germline, CDR1 SGHRS and CDR2 YFSETQ. This CDR3 region has 14 residues. CDR3 DNA sequence: TGCGCCAGCTCGGAGGACGGTCTTTACAATGAGCAGTTCTTC. Its translation: CASSEDGLYNEQFF.